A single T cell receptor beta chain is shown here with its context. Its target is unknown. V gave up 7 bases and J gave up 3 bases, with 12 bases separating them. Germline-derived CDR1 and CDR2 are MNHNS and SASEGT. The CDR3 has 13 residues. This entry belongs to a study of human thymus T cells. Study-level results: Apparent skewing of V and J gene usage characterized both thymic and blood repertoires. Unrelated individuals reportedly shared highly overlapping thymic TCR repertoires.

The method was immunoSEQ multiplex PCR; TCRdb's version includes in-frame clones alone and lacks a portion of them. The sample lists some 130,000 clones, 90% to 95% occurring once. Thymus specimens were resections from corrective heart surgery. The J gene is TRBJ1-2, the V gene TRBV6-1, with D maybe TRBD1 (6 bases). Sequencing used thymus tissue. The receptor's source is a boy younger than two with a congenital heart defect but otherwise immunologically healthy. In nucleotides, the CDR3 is TGTGCCAGCATACTACAGGGCTACTATGGCTACACCTTC. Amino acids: CASILQGYYGYTF.